The 8 T cell receptor beta chains listed next were all sequenced from one sample in a study of CD8+CD57+ T cells in acquired aplastic anemia. Patients chosen for sequencing had CD8+CD57+ cells that had expanded, as shown by flow cytometry. TCR beta VDJ and CDR3 were profiled, and genomic DNA was the template. MiXCR was run by TCRdb on the reads, yielding one entry per CDR3 protein. The sample shows under 200,000 distinct CDR3 sequences, more than 45% of them seen only once. Material: sorted CD4+, CD8+, or CD8+CD57+ T cells (not recorded which) from PBMCs. The receptors were sampled from a human donor with aplastic anemia.

CDR3 amino acids: CATSEQGNWGYTF. The CDR3 coding sequence is TGTGCCACCAGTGAACAGGGTAATTGGGGCTACACCTTC. This rearrangement joins TRBV24-1 to TRBJ1-2; tentatively, D is TRBD1 (6 bases). V dropped 4 bases and J dropped 8 bases, with 13 bases sitting between them. The germline gives CDR1 KGHDR, CDR2 SFDVKD. This CDR3 region has 13 residues.

This chain links TRBV5-6 with TRBJ2-2, with D maybe TRBD2 (6 bases). V lost 6 bases to trimming and J lost 8 bases, with 26 bases between them. Germline values: CDR1 SGHDT, CDR2 YYEEEE. There are 17 residues in the CDR3. Written as DNA, the CDR3 is TGTGCCAGCAACTCCTTCCCTTTAGCGGAGGGTGTTGGGGAGCTGTTTTTT. Protein product: CASNSFPLAEGVGELFF.

There are many counts of this clonotype. The chain couples TRBV20-1 to TRBJ1-5, with a tentative D call TRBD1 (6 bases). Germline CDR1 reads DFQATT; CDR2 reads SNEGSKA (reference sequence). V was pared by 0 bases and J by 3 bases, with 21 bases between. The CDR3 sequence is 18 residues long. The CDR3 bases are TGCAGTGCTAGAGATTCTGCCGCGGCAGGGGCGAACAATCAGCCCCAGCATTTT. Translating gives CSARDSAAAGANNQPQHF.

Written as DNA, the CDR3 is TGCAGTGCTAGAGATGGGGTCTACGAGCAGTACTTC. Its protein is CSARDGVYEQYF. J is TRBJ2-7 and V is TRBV20-1, with D unclear. Deletions cut 0 bases from V and 3 bases from J, with 6 bases between. CDR1 and CDR2 (germline): DFQATT, SNEGSKA (reference sequence). The CDR3 loop spans 12 amino acids.

This clonotype occurred a few times. V and J are TRBV9 and TRBJ2-6; D tentatively reads TRBD1 or TRBD2 (7 bases each). The CDR3 length is 17 residues. Germline V gives CDR1 SGDLS, CDR2 YYNGEE. The V end was cut by 3 bases, the J end by 0 bases, with 13 bases between. The CDR3 spells CASSGGRDSSGANVLTF. The CDR3 DNA is TGTGCCAGCAGCGGTGGGAGGGACAGCTCTGGGGCCAACGTCCTGACTTTC.

The chain joins TRBV28 to TRBJ1-1; D remains ambiguous. The CDR3 has 15 amino acids. Germline V gives CDR1 MDHEN, CDR2 SYDVKM. With 3 bases removed from V and 4 bases from J, the gap between germline ends came to 15 bases. CDR3 in amino acids: CASSFPRSAGTEAFF. CDR3 in DNA: TGTGCCAGCAGTTTCCCCCGCTCTGCGGGCACTGAAGCTTTCTTT.

This clonotype was seen only once. V and J are TRBV29-1 and TRBJ2-5; TRBD2 aligns across 9 bases. The CDR3 contains 15 residues. J lost 1 base, V lost 4 bases, and 7 bases had no gene match. Germline V CDR1 and CDR2: SQVTM, ANQGSEA. CDR3 protein: CSVAGSSGTQETQYF. DNA of the CDR3: TGCAGCGTTGCAGGGTCTAGCGGGACCCAAGAGACCCAGTACTTC.

This clonotype appeared many times. This chain links TRBV29-1 with TRBJ2-3; D perhaps matches TRBD2 (5 bases). V was cut by 4 bases and J by 1 base, with 9 bases left in between. The CDR3 runs to 13 residues. Germline CDR1 reads SQVTM; CDR2 reads ANQGSEA. CDR3 in amino acids: CSVGPGGTDTQYF. The CDR3 DNA reads as TGCAGCGTTGGTCCCGGGGGCACAGATACGCAGTATTTT.